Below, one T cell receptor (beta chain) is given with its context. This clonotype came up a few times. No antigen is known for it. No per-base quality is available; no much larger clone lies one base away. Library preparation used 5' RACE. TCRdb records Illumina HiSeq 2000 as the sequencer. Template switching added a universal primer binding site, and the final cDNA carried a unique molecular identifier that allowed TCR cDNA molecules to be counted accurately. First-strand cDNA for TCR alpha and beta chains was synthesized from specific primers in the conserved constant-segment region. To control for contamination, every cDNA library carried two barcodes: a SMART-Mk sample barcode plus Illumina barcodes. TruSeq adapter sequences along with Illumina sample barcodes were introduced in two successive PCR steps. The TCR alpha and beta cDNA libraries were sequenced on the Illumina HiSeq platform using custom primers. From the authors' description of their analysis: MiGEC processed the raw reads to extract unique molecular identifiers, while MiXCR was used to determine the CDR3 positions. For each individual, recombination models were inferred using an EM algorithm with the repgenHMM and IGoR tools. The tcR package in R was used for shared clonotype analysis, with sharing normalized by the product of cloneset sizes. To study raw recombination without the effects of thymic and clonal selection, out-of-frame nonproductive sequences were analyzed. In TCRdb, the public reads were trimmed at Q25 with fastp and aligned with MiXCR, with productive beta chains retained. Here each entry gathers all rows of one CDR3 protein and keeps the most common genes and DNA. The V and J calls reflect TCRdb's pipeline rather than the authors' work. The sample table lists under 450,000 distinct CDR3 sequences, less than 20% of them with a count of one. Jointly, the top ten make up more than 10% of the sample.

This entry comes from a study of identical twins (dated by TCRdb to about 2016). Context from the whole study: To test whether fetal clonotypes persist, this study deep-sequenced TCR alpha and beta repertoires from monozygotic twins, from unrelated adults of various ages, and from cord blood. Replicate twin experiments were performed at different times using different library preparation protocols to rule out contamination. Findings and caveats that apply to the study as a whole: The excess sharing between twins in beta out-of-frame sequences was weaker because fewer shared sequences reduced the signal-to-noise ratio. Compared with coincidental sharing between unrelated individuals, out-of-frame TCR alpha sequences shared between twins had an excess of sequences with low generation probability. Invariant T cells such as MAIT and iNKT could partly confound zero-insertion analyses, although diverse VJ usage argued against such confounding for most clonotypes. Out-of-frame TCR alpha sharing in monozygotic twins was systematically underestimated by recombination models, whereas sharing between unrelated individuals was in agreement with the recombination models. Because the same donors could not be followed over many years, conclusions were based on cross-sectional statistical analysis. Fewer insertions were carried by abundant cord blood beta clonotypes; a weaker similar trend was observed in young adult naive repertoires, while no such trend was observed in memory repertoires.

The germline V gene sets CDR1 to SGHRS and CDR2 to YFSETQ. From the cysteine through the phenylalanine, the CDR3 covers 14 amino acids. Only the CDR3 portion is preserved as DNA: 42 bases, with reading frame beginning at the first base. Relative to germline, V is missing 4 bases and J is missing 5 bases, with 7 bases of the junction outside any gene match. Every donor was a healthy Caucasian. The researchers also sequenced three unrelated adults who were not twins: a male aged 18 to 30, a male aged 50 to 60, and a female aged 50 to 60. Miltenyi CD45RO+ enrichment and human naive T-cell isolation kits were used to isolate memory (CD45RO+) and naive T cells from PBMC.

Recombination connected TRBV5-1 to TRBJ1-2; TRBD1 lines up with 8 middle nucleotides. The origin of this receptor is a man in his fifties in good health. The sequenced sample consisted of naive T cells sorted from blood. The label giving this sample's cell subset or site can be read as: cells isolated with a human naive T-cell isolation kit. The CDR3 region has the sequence CASSSGQGGYGYTF. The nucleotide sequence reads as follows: TGCGCCAGCAGCAGCGGACAGGGAGGGTATGGCTACACCTTC.